This T cell receptor beta chain was sequenced for a study of CD8+ T cells in alopecia areata. This clone was picked up a small number of times. Treatment in this sample: oral pan-JAK inhibitor, 5-10 mg twice daily. The V gene's germline CDR1 is LNHDA and CDR2 SQIVND (reference sequence). Trimming at V came to 4 bases and at J to 2 bases, leaving 1 base not matched to a gene. The CDR3 covers 13 residues. The sequencing template was cDNA reverse transcribed from extracted RNA. Generated by immunoSEQ multiplex PCR, the TCRdb table keeps only in-frame clones and is missing some. This sample has 150,000 to 200,000 clones, with around 71% found just once.

Sample: CD4+ T cells sorted from blood, taken at week 4, from a patient treated with tofacitinib. The TCR comes from a human donor with alopecia areata. The chain is built from TRBV19 and TRBJ2-5; the match to TRBD1 covers 7 bases. In DNA form, the CDR3 reads TGTGCCAGTAGTACGGGACAGCAAGAGACCCAGTACTTC. It encodes CASSTGQQETQYF.